This TCR beta chain was observed in a study of blood T cell repertoires in COVID-19. Study overall: PBMCs, B-cell-depleted T cells, or T cells provided the cDNA or gDNA that made up the material.

How the authors handled the data: Estimated nucleated cell counts came from reference gene primer amplification. Clones were read by immunoSEQ multiplex PCR, and TCRdb kept only the in-frame ones, dropping some. V and J calls and clone size are copied from that table; D and trimming were computed from the DNA. Of approximately 44,000 clones listed, 65% to 85% are singletons. CDR3 length: 15 amino acids. The germline V gene encodes CDR1 MNHEY and CDR2 SMNVEV (reference sequence). V lost 1 base to trimming and J lost 0 bases, with 10 bases between them. This chain connects TRBV27 to TRBJ2-7, with D uncertain. The receptor's source is a human donor in a cohort sampled during active COVID-19. Material: peripheral blood. In DNA form, the CDR3 reads TGTGCCAGCAGTTTATTACTGAAACCCTCCTACGAGCAGTACTTC. Protein product: CASSLLLKPSYEQYF.